This T cell receptor (beta chain) came from a study of neurological immune-mediated disorders. Study-wide findings and caveats: The most TCR clonal expansion was seen in HTLV-1-associated myelopathy, and the least was seen in multiple sclerosis, which fell below healthy controls. None of the CDR3 amino acid sequences of expanded clones were shared across subjects, and this suggested private repertoires in all groups.

This CDR3 has 15 amino acids. Between the trimmed V and J ends, which lost 0 bases and 5 bases, there was a span of 12 bases. CDR1 is SGHRS, CDR2 YFSETQ, per germline. cDNA synthesis was performed by 5'RACE with 10-nucleotide random UMIs. TCRdb passed the 5' RACE reads through MiXCR, listing each CDR3 protein once. The profile covers 15,000 or so distinct CDR3 sequences, with roughly 15% appearing a single time and approximately 14% taken by the ten largest. The unsorted libraries had their origin in 2 million PBMCs stored at -80 C. This clonotype was detected many times. The antigen remains unidentified.

The clonotype originates from a man in his sixties with HTLV-1-associated myelopathy (HAM/TSP). This chain links TRBV5-1 with TRBJ2-1; no reliable D call. Sequencing was done on a sample of PBMCs. CDR3 bases: TGCGCCAGCAGCTTGGTGACGGCGGAGAACAATGAGCAGTTCTTC. It translates to CASSLVTAENNEQFF.